The T cell receptor (beta chain) under discussion was sequenced for a study of long-term antiretroviral therapy in people with HIV. The study's findings and limits: Records did not include ART adherence, viral resistance or therapy changes. The study collected blood between about 2003 and 2017, possibly under older ART regimens.

One or more pre-ART and two or more post-ART PBMC samples were available from each donor. CDR1 is ENHRY and CDR2 is SYGVKD in the germline V gene. With 2 bases clipped from V and 7 bases from J, the junction kept 3 bases outside the gene matches. The CDR3 covers 14 residues. As concerns this clone: Its antigen is unidentified.

A v3.0 immunoSEQ assay was performed at survey level. This table comes from immunoSEQ multiplex PCR, and its TCRdb copy is limited to in-frame clones, with some not included. The repertoire holds 25,000 to 35,000 clones, with 65% to 85% as singletons. The genes are TRBV10-3 and TRBJ1-4; 8 positions agree with TRBD1. The sequence was collected from a man between 25 and 39 years old with HIV. The specimen comprised unsorted PBMCs, sampled 2.7 to 2.8 years after starting antiretroviral therapy. The CDR3 reads CAISEGQGGEKLFF. The CDR3 bases are TGTGCCATCAGTGAGGGACAGGGTGGTGAAAAACTGTTTTTT.